Listed below are T cell receptor beta chains from one sample, sequenced in a study of OX40 agonist ivuxolimab in advanced cancers. Libraries were prepared by immunoSEQ multiplex PCR; TCRdb keeps only in-frame clonotypes and omits some of them. This sample carries some 70,000 clones, roughly four fifths of them seen once, and the ten largest clones take roughly 2.5%. This specimen consisted of CD4+ or CD8+ T cells sorted from blood, obtained in a trial of the OX40 agonist ivuxolimab. The receptors stem from an adult with an advanced solid tumor such as melanoma, head and neck, liver or kidney cancer. CDR3s include the opening cysteine and the closing phenylalanine or tryptophan. The order of the fields is D gene, V gene, clone size, J gene, CDR3 DNA, CDR3 protein. D genes are given only for firm matches. Rows give clone size only sometimes, using once, few, many, or a class for an expanded clone.

D gene: NA
V gene: TRBV5-8
clone size: NA
J gene: TRBJ2-3
CDR3 DNA: TGTGCCAGCAGCTTGTCAGTGGCGGCGGATAGGCAGTATTTT
CDR3 protein: CASSLSVAADRQYF

D gene: NA
V gene: TRBV10-3
clone size: NA
J gene: TRBJ1-1
CDR3 DNA: TGTGCCATCAGTTCCGGGACATCCCCTGAAGCTTTCTTT
CDR3 protein: CAISSGTSPEAFF

D gene: NA
V gene: TRBV5-1
clone size: NA
J gene: TRBJ2-7
CDR3 DNA: TGCGCCAGCAGCTCCGGTTTCGGGACCGCCTACGAGCAGTACTTC
CDR3 protein: CASSSGFGTAYEQYF

D gene: NA
V gene: TRBV15
clone size: few
J gene: TRBJ1-2
CDR3 DNA: TGTGCCACCAGCAGAGATACGACTGCCTATGGCTACACCTTC
CDR3 protein: CATSRDTTAYGYTF

D gene: NA
V gene: TRBV11-2
clone size: NA
J gene: TRBJ2-2
CDR3 DNA: TGTGCCAGCAGCTTAATAGAGGCCGGGGAGCTGTTTTTT
CDR3 protein: CASSLIEAGELFF

D gene: NA
V gene: TRBV19
clone size: few
J gene: TRBJ1-4
CDR3 DNA: TGTGCCAGTAGTATAGGCGGGGCCCAAAATGAAAAACTGTTTTTT
CDR3 protein: CASSIGGAQNEKLFF

D gene: NA
V gene: TRBV7-3
clone size: NA
J gene: TRBJ1-1
CDR3 DNA: TGTGCCAGCAGTTCTCCGTTGACCACTGAAGCTTTCTTT
CDR3 protein: CASSSPLTTEAFF

D gene: NA
V gene: TRBV21-1
clone size: NA
J gene: TRBJ2-1
CDR3 DNA: TGTGCCAGCAGCAAAAACCGTCGTTCGATGCCAGGGAGCTTTCACAATGAGCAGTTCTTC
CDR3 protein: CASSKNRRSMPGSFHNEQFF

D gene: NA
V gene: TRBV27
clone size: NA
J gene: TRBJ2-1
CDR3 DNA: TGTGCCAGCAGTTTATCATCGGGGGCCTCCTACAATGAGCAGTTCTTC
CDR3 protein: CASSLSSGASYNEQFF

D gene: NA
V gene: TRBV7-2
clone size: once
J gene: TRBJ1-3
CDR3 DNA: TGTGCCAGCAGCTTAGTCCCAGACGGAAACACCATATATTTT
CDR3 protein: CASSLVPDGNTIYF

D gene: NA
V gene: TRBV7-9
clone size: NA
J gene: TRBJ2-3
CDR3 DNA: TGTGCCAGCAGCTGGAGCGGGAGCACAGATACGCAGTATTTT
CDR3 protein: CASSWSGSTDTQYF

D gene: NA
V gene: TRBV11-2
clone size: NA
J gene: TRBJ1-2
CDR3 DNA: TGTGCCAGCAGCTTAGGGCGATTTCTCACCTTC
CDR3 protein: CASSLGRFLTF

D gene: TRBD2
V gene: TRBV19
clone size: NA
J gene: TRBJ2-1
CDR3 DNA: TGTGCCAGTACCACCGGACTAGCGGCGATTGAGCAGTTCTTC
CDR3 protein: CASTTGLAAIEQFF

D gene: NA
V gene: TRBV28
clone size: NA
J gene: TRBJ2-5
CDR3 DNA: TGTGCCAGCAGCCCTCTTGGAGAGACCCAGTACTTC
CDR3 protein: CASSPLGETQYF

D gene: NA
V gene: TRBV19
clone size: once
J gene: TRBJ1-5
CDR3 DNA: TGTGCCAGTAGTACCCCTCCGCAGGGTGGACAGCCCCAGCATTTT
CDR3 protein: CASSTPPQGGQPQHF

D gene: TRBD1
V gene: TRBV19
clone size: once
J gene: TRBJ2-7
CDR3 DNA: TGTGCCAGTAGTGTACTCAGGGGGCAGACCTACGAGCAGTACTTC
CDR3 protein: CASSVLRGQTYEQYF

D gene: TRBD2
V gene: TRBV27
clone size: NA
J gene: TRBJ2-7
CDR3 DNA: TGTGCCAGCAGATCCCCGGGACTAGTATCCTACGAGCAGTACTTC
CDR3 protein: CASRSPGLVSYEQYF

D gene: NA
V gene: TRBV5-4
clone size: once
J gene: TRBJ1-5
CDR3 DNA: TGTGCCAGCAGCCTGGACCCGTATGGCAATCAGCCCCAGCATTTT
CDR3 protein: CASSLDPYGNQPQHF

D gene: TRBD1
V gene: TRBV19
clone size: NA
J gene: TRBJ2-7
CDR3 DNA: TGTGCCAGTAGTAAGGGGACAGGGACACCCACCCCCTACGAGCAGTACTTC
CDR3 protein: CASSKGTGTPTPYEQYF

D gene: TRBD1
V gene: TRBV6-5
clone size: NA
J gene: TRBJ2-1
CDR3 DNA: TGTGCCAGCAGTTTGACAGGGCCGGCCAACAATGAGCAGTTCTTC
CDR3 protein: CASSLTGPANNEQFF

D gene: TRBD1
V gene: TRBV7-3
clone size: NA
J gene: TRBJ2-5
CDR3 DNA: TGTGCCAGCAGCCCGGGGACAGCAGAGACCCAGTACTTC
CDR3 protein: CASSPGTAETQYF

D gene: NA
V gene: TRBV10-2
clone size: NA
J gene: TRBJ2-3
CDR3 DNA: TGCGCCAGCAGTGAGAGGCCAGATACGCAGTATTTT
CDR3 protein: CASSERPDTQYF

D gene: TRBD2
V gene: TRBV7-2
clone size: NA
J gene: TRBJ2-3
CDR3 DNA: TGTGCCAGCAGCCCACGGACTAGCGGGAGTTCAGATACGCAGTATTTT
CDR3 protein: CASSPRTSGSSDTQYF